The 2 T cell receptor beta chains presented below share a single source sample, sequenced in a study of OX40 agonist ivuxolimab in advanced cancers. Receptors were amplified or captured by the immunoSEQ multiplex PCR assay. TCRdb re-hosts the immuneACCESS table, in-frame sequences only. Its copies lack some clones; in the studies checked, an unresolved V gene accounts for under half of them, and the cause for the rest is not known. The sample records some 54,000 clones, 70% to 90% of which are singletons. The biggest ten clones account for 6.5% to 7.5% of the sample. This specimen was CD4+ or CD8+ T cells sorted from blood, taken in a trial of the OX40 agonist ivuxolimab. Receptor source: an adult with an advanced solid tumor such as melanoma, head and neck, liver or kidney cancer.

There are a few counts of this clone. The CDR3 spells CSANRNNEQFF. In DNA, the CDR3 is TGCAGTGCTAACAGGAACAATGAGCAGTTCTTC. The rearrangement joins TRBV20-1 to TRBJ2-1, with D perhaps matching TRBD1 (5 bases). The CDR3 totals 11 residues. Germline CDR1 DFQATT, CDR2 SNEGSKA (reference sequence). V lost 4 bases and J 5 bases, leaving 6 bases between the germline ends.

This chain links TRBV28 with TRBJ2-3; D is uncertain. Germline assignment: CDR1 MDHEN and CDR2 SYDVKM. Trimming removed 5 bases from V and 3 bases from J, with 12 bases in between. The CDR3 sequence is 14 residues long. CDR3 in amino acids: CASSTHRVTDTQYF. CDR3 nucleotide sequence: TGTGCCAGCAGTACCCATCGAGTTACAGATACGCAGTATTTT.